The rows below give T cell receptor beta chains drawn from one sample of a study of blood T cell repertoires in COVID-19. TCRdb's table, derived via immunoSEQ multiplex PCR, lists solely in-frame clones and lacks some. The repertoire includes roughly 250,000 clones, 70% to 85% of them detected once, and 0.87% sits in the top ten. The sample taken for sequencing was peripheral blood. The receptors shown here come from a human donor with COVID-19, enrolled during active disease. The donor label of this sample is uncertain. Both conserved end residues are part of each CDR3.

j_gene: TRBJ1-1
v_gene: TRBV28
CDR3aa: CASSMGGGTEAFF

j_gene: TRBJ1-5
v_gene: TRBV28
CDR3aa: CASSSRTDYSNQPQHF

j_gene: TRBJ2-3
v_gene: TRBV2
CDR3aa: CASNPPGGTQYF

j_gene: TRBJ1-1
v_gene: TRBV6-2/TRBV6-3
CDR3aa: CASSFGQGAEAFF

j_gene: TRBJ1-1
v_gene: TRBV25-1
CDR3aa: CASRTGGNTEAFF

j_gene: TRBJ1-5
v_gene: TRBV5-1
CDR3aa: CASSLGERGQPQHF

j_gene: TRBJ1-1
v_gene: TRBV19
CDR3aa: CASSPPLGVNRNTEAFF

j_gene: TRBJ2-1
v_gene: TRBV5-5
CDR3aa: CASSFLAGASLEDNEQFF

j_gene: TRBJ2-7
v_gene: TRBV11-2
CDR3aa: CASSRRSYEQYF

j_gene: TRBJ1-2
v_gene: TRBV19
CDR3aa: CASSGTVGNYGYTF